This T cell receptor beta chain was obtained from a study of relationships among human T cell subsets. Regarding the study as a whole: Many CDR3s were shared across Th1, Th2 and regulatory subsets. Over 50% of CD8+ cytotoxic sequences were in clones over 100 reads; regulatory and Th2 had few. The seven subsets showed no significant differences in gene usage or CDR3 length.

In regard to this clonotype: Its antigen remains unidentified.

Semiquantitative ARM-PCR amplified T cell receptor alpha and beta CDR3 regions from mRNA. Tagged nested gene-specific primers were used first, then communal superprimers amplified exponentially. TCRdb itself ran the multiplex PCR reads through MiXCR, one entry per CDR3 protein. The data show fewer than 15,000 distinct CDR3 sequences, around 70% seen once. V was pared by 5 bases and J by 4 bases, with 12 bases between. Germline CDR1 and CDR2: MDHEN and SYDVKM. There are 14 residues in the CDR3. The Th1 cells were the flow-through after CD25, CD56 and CD294 bead selections. Sequencing used CD4+ Th1 cells sorted from blood. The receptor was isolated from a man in his forties in good health. V gene TRBV28 combines with J gene TRBJ2-1; no clear D gene. For the CDR3, the DNA is TGTGCCAGCAGTCAGTCCGGTAGATACAATGAGCAGTTCTTC. Translation gives CASSQSGRYNEQFF. Based on the CDR3 plus reference TRBV28 and TRBJ2-1, the full variable domain is DVKVTQSSRYLVKRTGEKVFLECVQDMDHENMFWYRQDPGLGLRLIYFSYDVKMKEKGDIPEGYSVSREKKERFSLILESASTNQTSMYLCASSQSGRYNEQFFGPGTRLTVL.